The 27 T cell receptor beta chains reported below all come from one sample, sequenced in a study of PD-1 blockade in mismatch repair-deficient tumors. The protocol was immunoSEQ multiplex PCR, while the TCRdb copy is restricted to in-frame clones and leaves out a portion. This sample has tens of thousands of clones, with over 65% found just once. The sample here was peripheral blood, taken 4 weeks after starting pembrolizumab. The receptors shown here come from an adult with mismatch repair-deficient cancer.

This clone was seen a few times. CDR3 bases: TGTGCCAGCAGCCCTTCCTCCTACGAGCAGTACTTC. This encodes CASSPSSYEQYF. The V and J genes are TRBV7-2 and TRBJ2-7; D is undetermined. Germline V CDR1 and CDR2: SGHTA, FQGNSA. The CDR3 is 12 amino acids. With 5 bases removed from V and 0 bases from J, the gap between germline ends came to 5 bases. The full variable domain, its missing parts supplied by reference TRBV7-2 and TRBJ2-7, is GAGVSQSPSNKVTEKGKDVELRCDPISGHTALYWYRQSLGQGLEFLIYFQGNSAPDKSGLPSDRFSAERTGGSVSTLTIQRTQQEDSAVYLCASSPSSYEQYFGPGTRLTVT.

This chain uses TRBV19 with TRBJ1-2, with D uncertain. V was cut by 9 bases and J by 0 bases, with 17 bases left in between. This CDR3 comprises 15 residues. Germline CDR1 is LNHDA and CDR2 is SQIVND (reference sequence). Here the CDR3 DNA reads TGTGCCAGCCTAGCCCCCGAAGACCCTAACTATGGCTACACCTTC. The encoded protein is CASLAPEDPNYGYTF.

The rearrangement joins TRBV27 to TRBJ2-7; 7 bases are a match to TRBD1. The trim removed 6 bases at V and 4 bases at J, leaving 12 bases unmatched. The germline V gene has CDR1 MNHEY and CDR2 SMNVEV (reference sequence). This CDR3 has 15 amino acids. The CDR3 sequence: CASRLGQDVWYEQYF. CDR3 in DNA: TGTGCCAGCAGGCTCGGACAGGACGTCTGGTACGAGCAGTACTTC.

The chain joins TRBV7-2 to TRBJ2-3; D is undetermined. Deletions cut 5 bases from V and 2 bases from J, with 8 bases between. Germline V gene lookup returns CDR1 SGHTA and CDR2 FQGNSA. The CDR3 totals 13 residues. The CDR3 nucleotides read TGTGCCAGCAGCCTGAGTTACACAGATACGCAGTATTTT. The encoded protein is CASSLSYTDTQYF.

The J gene is TRBJ2-7, the V gene TRBV25-1; 9 bases agree with TRBD1. J gave up 5 bases and V 4 bases, and 3 bases lay outside the gene matches. Germline values: CDR1 MGHDK, CDR2 SYGVNS. This CDR3 contains 13 residues. Here the CDR3 reads CASSAQGADEQYF. Here the CDR3 DNA reads TGTGCCAGCAGTGCACAGGGGGCGGACGAGCAGTACTTC.

This clone was observed a few times. The V call is TRBV27, the J call TRBJ2-2; no definite D call. Germline V CDR1 and CDR2: MNHEY, SMNVEV (reference sequence). V was clipped by 5 bases and J by 0 bases, with 4 bases between them. The CDR3 runs 13 residues. Here the CDR3 DNA reads TGTGCCAGCAGTCCTGCGAACACCGGGGAGCTGTTTTTT. Translated: CASSPANTGELFF.

This clone was detected once. This chain uses TRBV29-1 with TRBJ1-3; D is undetermined. The CDR3 covers 11 residues. Trimming removed 7 bases at V and 1 base at J, with 5 bases between. Germline values: CDR1 SQVTM, CDR2 ANQGSEA. This CDR3 is CSGGSGNTIYF. CDR3 in DNA: TGCAGCGGGGGATCTGGAAACACCATATATTTT.

The V gene is TRBV9, the J gene TRBJ2-3; 15 positions agree with TRBD2. The CDR3 spans 18 residues. Unmatched junction bases numbered 11, after V lost 4 bases and J lost 5 bases. Looked up from germline, CDR1 is SGDLS and CDR2 is YYNGEE. CDR3 loop: CASSPGTSGRLGEDTQYF. The CDR3 coding sequence is TGTGCCAGCAGCCCCGGGACTAGCGGGAGGTTGGGTGAAGATACGCAGTATTTT.

This chain uses TRBV10-3 with TRBJ1-2; 10 bases line up with TRBD1. The CDR3 is 15 residues long. Germline values: CDR1 ENHRY, CDR2 SYGVKD. The V gene end was trimmed by 2 bases and the J gene end by 6 bases; junction bases not matched to a gene: 6. For the CDR3, the DNA is TGTGCCATCAGTGAGCTCAGACAGGGGGCCGATGGCTACACCTTC. As protein: CAISELRQGADGYTF.

The chain carries TRBV4-2 and TRBJ2-5, with 8 bases lining up with TRBD2. The length of the CDR3 is 18 residues. The V and J ends lost 0 bases and 4 bases, in that order; junction bases with no gene match: 13. Germline V gene sequence: CDR1 LGHNA, CDR2 YNFKEQ. Written as DNA, the CDR3 is TGTGCCAGCAGCCAAGATGAGGGTAGCGGGATAGGCAGAGAGACCCAGTACTTC. Translating gives CASSQDEGSGIGRETQYF.

The V call is TRBV11-3, the J call TRBJ2-1; 10 bases are a match to TRBD1. V shed 2 bases and J 5 bases; nucleotides not matched to a gene: 9. Germline lookup yields CDR1 SGHNT and CDR2 YENEEA. The CDR3 loop spans 17 amino acids. The CDR3 DNA reads as TGTGCCAGCAGCTTAAGGGACAGGGGTCCCAAGAACAATGAGCAGTTCTTC. Its translation: CASSLRDRGPKNNEQFF.

V usage is TRBV27 and J usage is TRBJ1-1; D ambiguous. The V gene lost 6 bases and the J gene lost 1 base, with 6 bases spanning the gap. This CDR3 contains 12 residues. Germline CDR1 and CDR2: MNHEY and SMNVEV (reference sequence). In nucleotides, the CDR3 is TGTGCCAGCAGACAAACGAACACTGAAGCTTTCTTT. Encoded protein: CASRQTNTEAFF.

This clone was seen only a few times. The chain employs TRBV11-2 and TRBJ2-1, with no clear D. The V gene's germline CDR1 is SGHAT and CDR2 FQNNGV. The CDR3 sequence is 11 residues long. V shed 0 bases and J shed 10 bases, with 4 bases lying between them. For the CDR3, the DNA is TGTGCCAGCAGCTTAGATCGCGAGCAGTTCTTC. It is translated as CASSLDREQFF.

The gene calls are TRBV11-2 and TRBJ2-1, with 9 bases matching TRBD1. The V segment lost 1 base and the J segment 8 bases; nucleotides outside the gene matches: 3. This CDR3 is 14 amino acids long. From germline, CDR1 is SGHAT and CDR2 FQNNGV. CDR3 sequence: CASSLGGQGDEQFF. DNA for the CDR3: TGTGCCAGCAGCTTAGGGGGACAGGGCGATGAGCAGTTCTTC.

The chain uses TRBV7-3 and TRBJ1-1, with no clear D. CDR1 and CDR2 (germline): SGHTA, FQGTGA. V lost 2 bases, J lost 6 bases, and 13 bases lay in between. The CDR3 runs 14 residues. CDR3 in amino acids: CASSLVRWPPEAFF. CDR3 coding DNA: TGTGCCAGCAGCTTAGTCCGGTGGCCCCCTGAAGCTTTCTTT. Based on the CDR3 plus reference TRBV7-3 and TRBJ1-1, the full variable domain is GAGVSQTPSNKVTEKGKYVELRCDPISGHTALYWYRQSLGQGPEFLIYFQGTGAADDSGLPNDRFFAVRPEGSVSTLKIQRTERGDSAVYLCASSLVRWPPEAFFGQGTRLTVV.

This clone was detected a few times. The chain recombines TRBV7-6 with TRBJ2-7; unclear D gene. Trimming took off 2 bases at V and 0 bases at J, with 8 bases between the two ends. CDR1 and CDR2 (germline): SGHVS, FNYEAQ. The CDR3 consists of 14 residues. CDR3 residues: CASSLTESSYEQYF. Written as DNA, the CDR3 is TGTGCCAGCAGCTTAACGGAGAGCTCCTACGAGCAGTACTTC.

The rearrangement joins TRBV5-6 to TRBJ2-6; D is ambiguous. CDR3 length: 13 residues. The germline V gene has CDR1 SGHDT and CDR2 YYEEEE. Deletions cut 4 bases from V and 5 bases from J, with 7 bases between. CDR3 protein: CASSPGRANVLTF. The CDR3 DNA follows: TGTGCCAGCAGCCCGGGTAGGGCCAACGTCCTGACTTTC.

The J gene is TRBJ2-5, the V gene TRBV21-1. TRBV21-1 counts as a pseudogene. The CDR3 has 11 amino acids. CDR3 bases: TGTGCCAGCAGCAAGGGGGAGACCCAGTACTTC. Amino acids: CASSKGETQYF.

This chain connects TRBV5-4 to TRBJ2-5; tentatively, D is TRBD1 (6 bases). The CDR3 runs 13 residues. CDR1 and CDR2 from the germline V gene are SGHNT and YYREEE (reference sequence). Between the trimmed V and J ends, which lost 4 bases and 2 bases, there was a span of 9 bases. CDR3 bases: TGTGCCAGCAGCCCCACAGGGCAAGAGACCCAGTACTTC. It is translated as CASSPTGQETQYF.

V gene TRBV4-1 combines with J gene TRBJ2-3; D is unresolved. V dropped 0 bases and J dropped 3 bases, with 13 bases sitting between them. The CDR3 loop spans 16 amino acids. Germline loops: CDR1 MGHRA, CDR2 YSYEKL. The CDR3 coding sequence is TGCGCCAGCAGCCAAGATCTCGCGGTTGGGACAGATACGCAGTATTTT. Its translation is CASSQDLAVGTDTQYF.

The gene calls are TRBV19 and TRBJ1-1, with 12 nucleotides matching TRBD1. V shed 3 bases, J shed 5 bases, and the junction held 10 bases outside the gene matches. CDR1 LNHDA and CDR2 SQIVND come from the germline V gene (reference sequence). The CDR3 is 17 residues long. CDR3 region: CASSMFTGTGGETEAFF. The CDR3, as DNA: TGTGCCAGTAGTATGTTCACCGGGACAGGGGGCGAGACTGAAGCTTTCTTT.

In its sample, this clone was seen once. This rearrangement joins TRBV2 to TRBJ2-4, with 7 bases fitting TRBD2. The CDR3 runs 15 residues. Trimming removed 4 bases from V and 9 bases from J; junction bases left unmatched: 12. The germline gives CDR1 SNHLY, CDR2 FYNNEI. The CDR3 sequence: CASSGGSGERSIQYF. The CDR3 DNA reads as TGTGCCAGCAGTGGAGGAAGCGGGGAGAGAAGCATTCAGTACTTC.

The rearrangement uses TRBV30 and TRBJ2-3; D is possibly TRBD2 (6 bases). Germline lookup yields CDR1 GTSNPN and CDR2 SVGIG (reference sequence). The length of the CDR3 is 14 residues. Trimming removed 2 bases at V and 2 bases at J, with 11 bases between. Here the CDR3 reads CAWSSGEITDTQYF. The DNA for the CDR3 is TGTGCCTGGAGTTCGGGGGAGATCACAGATACGCAGTATTTT.

CDR3 residues: CASSSGVDEQFF. The DNA for the CDR3 is TGCGCCAGCAGCTCCGGAGTCGATGAGCAGTTCTTC. The chain couples TRBV5-1 to TRBJ2-1; no firm D call. Germline CDR1 and CDR2: SGHRS and YFSETQ. The V end was cut by 3 bases, the J end by 8 bases, with 9 bases between. The CDR3 is 12 residues long.

This sequence joins TRBV6-1 and TRBJ2-6, with D unclear. V was shortened by 11 bases and J by 0 bases, with 11 bases between the two germline ends. The length of the CDR3 is 14 residues. Germline V gene lookup returns CDR1 MNHNS and CDR2 SASEGT. In DNA form, the CDR3 reads TGTGCCTGCCCCGCTAGCTCTGGGGCCAACGTCCTGACTTTC. Its translation: CACPASSGANVLTF.

The chain uses TRBV4-2 and TRBJ2-3, with 12 bases that match TRBD2. The CDR3 loop spans 17 amino acids. From germline, CDR1 is LGHNA and CDR2 YNFKEQ. V shed 2 bases and J 1 base; nucleotides not matched to a gene: 4. The CDR3 region is CASSQLAGGAGTDTQYF. The CDR3 coding sequence is TGTGCCAGCAGCCAACTAGCGGGAGGGGCTGGCACAGATACGCAGTATTTT.

CDR3 sequence reads: CASSQRGATNEKLFF. In DNA, the CDR3 is TGCGCCAGCAGCCAACGGGGGGCAACTAATGAAAAACTGTTTTTT. The V call is TRBV4-3, the J call TRBJ1-4, with a weak D call TRBD1 (5 bases). In germline, CDR1 is LGHNA, CDR2 YSLEER. V was shortened by 2 bases and J by 0 bases, with 7 bases between the two germline ends. The CDR3 covers 15 residues.